One sample yielded the 13 T cell receptor beta chains listed below, sequenced in a study of T cell responses to AZD1222 COVID-19 vaccine. Generated by immunoSEQ multiplex PCR, the TCRdb table keeps only in-frame clones and is missing some. Found here are under 200,000 clones, 90% to 95% of them singletons; the top ten hold 9.2%. The sample here was peripheral blood, taken on day 0 of AZD1222 vaccination. These receptors originate from an adult in good health.

A single count supports this clone. The CDR3 DNA reads as TGTGCCAGCAGTTTGGCTAGCGGGAGTGTTAGTGAGCAGTTCTTC. It specifies CASSLASGSVSEQFF. The chain employs TRBV27 and TRBJ2-1; 10 bases are shared with TRBD2. The CDR3 is 15 amino acids. J lost 9 bases, V lost 3 bases, and 8 bases had no gene match. Germline V lookup: CDR1 MNHEY, CDR2 SMNVEV (reference sequence).

The genes are TRBV10-2 and TRBJ2-2; TRBD2 aligns across 7 bases. The CDR3 length is 15 residues. The junction had 3 bases not matched to a gene; V was cut back by 4 bases and J by 1 base. Germline lookup yields CDR1 WSHSY and CDR2 SAAADI. The CDR3: CASSVLAGNTGELFF. CDR3 DNA: TGCGCCAGCAGTGTGTTAGCGGGGAACACCGGGGAGCTGTTTTTT.

The V call is TRBV3-1 (or the pseudogene TRBV3-2), the J call TRBJ1-6, with 11 bases aligning to TRBD1. Germline-derived CDR1 and CDR2 are LGHDT and YNNKEL (reference sequence). This CDR3 contains 14 residues. Trimming cost V 8 bases and J 9 bases; bases outside gene matches: 6. The CDR3 DNA follows: TGTGCCAGCTCCCGGGACAGGGGGACTTCACCCCTCCACTTT. The encoded protein is CASSRDRGTSPLHF.

This clone was counted only a few times. V gene TRBV28 combines with J gene TRBJ2-1; 11 nucleotides line up with TRBD2. The CDR3 is 14 residues long. V dropped 6 bases and J dropped 5; count of bases not matched to a gene: 3. Germline CDR1 reads MDHEN; CDR2 reads SYDVKM. The CDR3 loop is CASRLAGAHNEQFF. The CDR3, as DNA: TGTGCCAGCAGACTAGCGGGAGCCCACAATGAGCAGTTCTTC. Looking up the rest from reference TRBV28 and TRBJ2-1 gives the full variable domain: DVKVTQSSRYLVKRTGEKVFLECVQDMDHENMFWYRQDPGLGLRLIYFSYDVKMKEKGDIPEGYSVSREKKERFSLILESASTNQTSMYLCASRLAGAHNEQFFGPGTRLTVL.

CDR3 amino acids: CASSSRGRGTEAFF. CDR3 bases: TGTGCCAGCAGTTCCAGGGGCCGGGGGACTGAAGCTTTCTTT. The chain employs TRBV27 and TRBJ1-1; TRBD1 might be the D (6 bases). Per germline, CDR1 MNHEY and CDR2 SMNVEV (reference sequence). V dropped 4 bases and J dropped 5 bases, with 14 bases sitting between them. The CDR3 runs 14 residues.

The chain joins TRBV4-2 to TRBJ2-1, with 10 bases matching TRBD1. The CDR3 runs to 15 residues. V lost 0 bases and J lost 9; bases outside the gene matches: 5. Germline CDR1 and CDR2: LGHNA and YNFKEQ. The chain's CDR3 is CASSQEGTGESEQFF. The DNA of the CDR3 is TGTGCCAGCAGCCAAGAGGGGACAGGGGAGAGTGAGCAGTTCTTC.

This rearrangement joins TRBV7-8 to TRBJ2-7, with 10 bases matching TRBD2. The J segment lost 4 bases and the V segment lost 5 bases, leaving 8 bases of the junction unmatched. CDR1 and CDR2 from the germline V gene are SGHVS and FQNEAQ. The CDR3 covers 15 residues. CDR3 in DNA: TGTGCCAGCAGCCGCAGGACTAGCGGCGCTTACGAGCAGTACTTC. Amino acids: CASSRRTSGAYEQYF.

The genes are TRBV24-1 and TRBJ2-3; 12 bases line up with TRBD1. V gave up 8 bases and J gave up 5 bases; unmatched junction bases: 7. The CDR3 is made up of 15 amino acids. CDR1 and CDR2 from the germline V gene are KGHDR and SFDVKD. The CDR3 loop reads CATTPGQGAGDTQYF. CDR3 sequence (DNA): TGTGCCACCACGCCGGGACAGGGGGCAGGAGATACGCAGTATTTT.

The J gene is TRBJ1-5, the V gene TRBV9; D perhaps matches TRBD1 (5 bases). The germline V and J ends were trimmed by 3 bases and 9 bases, with 13 bases remaining between them. Germline CDR1 is SGDLS and CDR2 is YYNGEE. This CDR3 is 13 amino acids long. The CDR3 region has the DNA TGTGCCAGCAGCGCGAGGGGTGGAGCGCCCCAGCATTTT. It encodes CASSARGGAPQHF.

V is TRBV28 and J is TRBJ2-4; D remains unclear. Germline CDR1 and CDR2: MDHEN and SYDVKM. V dropped 2 bases and J dropped 12 bases, with 14 bases sitting between them. CDR3 size: 13 residues. This chain's CDR3 is CASSLEDKSAQYF. The CDR3 DNA follows: TGTGCCAGCAGTTTAGAGGATAAGAGTGCTCAGTACTTC.

This chain uses TRBV11-3 with TRBJ2-1; D remains ambiguous. Looked up from germline, CDR1 is SGHNT and CDR2 is YENEEA. V lost 1 base and J lost 7, with 11 bases in between. The CDR3 consists of 14 residues. The CDR3 DNA reads TGTGCCAGCAGCTTAGGCCTGACTCGTAATGAGCAGTTCTTC. This translates into CASSLGLTRNEQFF.

This clone was observed a few times. This chain connects TRBV6-1 to TRBJ1-2; D unclear. The CDR3 runs 12 residues. V was trimmed by 3 bases and J by 8 bases, leaving 10 bases between them. The V gene's germline CDR1 is MNHNS and CDR2 SASEGT. CDR3 protein: CASSDRRSGYTF. CDR3 bases: TGTGCCAGCAGTGACAGGAGGAGCGGCTACACCTTC.

The table lists this clone with a count of one. The gene calls are TRBV3-1 (or the pseudogene TRBV3-2) and TRBJ1-5, with D unclear. This CDR3 has 14 amino acids. Germline V gives CDR1 LGHDT, CDR2 YNNKEL (reference sequence). The germline V and J ends were trimmed by 1 base and 2 bases, with 6 bases remaining between them. The CDR3 DNA sequence: TGTGCCAGCAGCCAAGTATCCGGCAATCAGCCCCAGCATTTT. The encoded protein is CASSQVSGNQPQHF.